A single sample is the source of the 32 T cell receptor beta chains below, sequenced in a study of T cell responses to AZD1222 COVID-19 vaccine. Profiled with immunoSEQ multiplex PCR; TCRdb holds only in-frame clones, not every one. The sample lists fewer than 80,000 clones, about nine tenths occurring once. Sequences were derived from peripheral blood, sampled 28 days after the second dose of the MenACWY control vaccine. The receptors stem from an adult who received the MenACWY meningococcal vaccine as a control.

The chain couples TRBV6-5 to TRBJ2-1; D is ambiguous. This CDR3 has 11 residues. The V and J ends lost 6 bases and 6 bases respectively, with 6 bases between them. CDR1 MNHEY and CDR2 SVGAGI come from the germline V gene. The CDR3 bases are TGTGCCAGCAGCCTCGGCAATGAGCAGTTCTTC. This gives the protein CASSLGNEQFF.

J is TRBJ1-2 and V is TRBV19; D not resolved. This CDR3 region has 11 residues. Looked up from germline, CDR1 is LNHDA and CDR2 is SQIVND (reference sequence). V lost 11 bases to trimming and J lost 4 bases, with 11 bases between them. The CDR3: CASGYGYGYTF. Here the CDR3 DNA reads TGTGCCTCCGGATACGGCTATGGCTACACCTTC. The variable domain in full, completed from reference TRBV19 and TRBJ1-2, reads DGGITQSPKYLFRKEGQNVTLSCEQNLNHDAMYWYRQDPGQGLRLIYYSQIVNDFQKGDIAEGYSVSREKKESFPLTVTSAQKNPTAFYLCASGYGYGYTFGSGTRLTVV.

The chain joins TRBV6-5 to TRBJ1-1; TRBD1 agrees at 11 bases. The CDR3 loop spans 15 amino acids. J gave up 4 bases and V 4 bases, and 5 bases lay outside the gene matches. Germline V CDR1 and CDR2: MNHEY, SVGAGI. CDR3 nucleotide sequence: TGTGCCAGCAGTTCACCCGGGACAGGGGGCACTGAAGCTTTCTTT. It is translated as CASSSPGTGGTEAFF.

The chain uses TRBV15 and TRBJ1-6, with a tentative D call TRBD1 (5 bases). This CDR3 has 16 residues. CDR1 is LNHNV, CDR2 YYDKDF, per germline (reference sequence). Trimming pared 1 base from V and 7 bases from J, leaving 14 bases between. The CDR3 loop is CATSRVPQGENSPLHF. CDR3 DNA: TGTGCCACCAGCAGAGTACCCCAGGGTGAAAATTCACCCCTCCACTTT.

This clone was detected only once. The DNA of the CDR3 is TGTGCCAGCAGTTTCGGGCAGGGATTCGAGCAGTACTTC. Translation gives CASSFGQGFEQYF. The chain is built from TRBV12-3 or TRBV12-4 and TRBJ2-7; D is perhaps TRBD1 (5 bases). The CDR3 has 13 residues. V lost 3 bases, J lost 6 bases, and 12 bases lay in between.

The rearrangement links TRBV2 to TRBJ1-2; 7 bases are a match to TRBD1. Germline assignment: CDR1 SNHLY and CDR2 FYNNEI. The CDR3 contains 15 residues. V shed 6 bases, J shed 5 bases, and the junction held 12 bases outside the gene matches. CDR3 loop: CASREPVRQGYGYTF. CDR3 nucleotides: TGTGCCAGCAGAGAACCAGTACGACAGGGATATGGCTACACCTTC.

This clone was seen just once. CDR3 DNA: TGTGCCAGCAGCTTTCGCCAGGGAAAAACGGGCACTGAAGCTTTCTTT. Encoded protein: CASSFRQGKTGTEAFF. The J gene is TRBJ1-1, the V gene TRBV7-2; possibly TRBD1 for D (5 bases). The germline V gene has CDR1 SGHTA and CDR2 FQGNSA. V was clipped by 3 bases and J by 4 bases, with 18 bases between them. There are 16 residues in the CDR3.

This chain uses TRBV18 with TRBJ2-7, with TRBD2 identical over 9 bases. V lost 0 bases, J lost 7 bases, and 7 bases stayed unmatched. The CDR3 runs 15 residues. From germline, CDR1 is KGHSH and CDR2 LQKENI. In DNA form, the CDR3 reads TGTGCCAGCTCACCACCCTTTGCGGGGGGGCTTGAGCAGTACTTC. The encoded protein is CASSPPFAGGLEQYF. The complete variable domain, with remaining parts taken from reference TRBV18 and TRBJ2-7, reads NAGVMQNPRHLVRRRGQEARLRCSPMKGHSHVYWYRQLPEEGLKFMVYLQKENIIDESGMPKERFSAEFPKEGPSILRIQQVVRGDSAAYFCASSPPFAGGLEQYFGPGTRLTVT.

The chain couples TRBV7-2 to TRBJ2-1; 11 nucleotides agree with TRBD1. The germline CDR1 and CDR2 sequences are SGHTA and FQGNSA. The CDR3 is 16 residues long. The junction had 5 bases not matched to a gene; V was cut back by 1 base and J by 6 bases. The CDR3 sequence is CASSLVGTGGFNEQFF. CDR3 sequence (DNA): TGTGCCAGCAGCTTAGTCGGGACAGGGGGTTTCAATGAGCAGTTCTTC.

V usage is TRBV18 and J usage is TRBJ1-1; D is unclear. The CDR3 sequence is 16 residues long. V was clipped by 2 bases and J by 1 base, with 14 bases between them. Per the germline V gene, CDR1 is KGHSH and CDR2 is LQKENI. CDR3: CASSPMDGSKNTEAFF. The CDR3 DNA is TGTGCCAGCTCACCAATGGACGGATCTAAGAACACTGAAGCTTTCTTT.

The chain recombines TRBV6-4 with TRBJ2-1; 9 bases match TRBD1. Germline trimming cut 2 bases from V and 4 bases from J; bases unmatched to any gene: 3. The CDR3 sequence is 15 residues long. Germline V gene lookup returns CDR1 MRHNA and CDR2 SNTAGT. The CDR3 coding sequence is TGTGCCAGCAGTGACGGGACAGGGAGGTACAATGAGCAGTTCTTC. Amino acids: CASSDGTGRYNEQFF.

The chain has TRBV29-1 and TRBJ1-2, with TRBD1 matching 8 bases. V was clipped by 3 bases and J by 3 bases; unmatched bases: 3. From germline, CDR1 is SQVTM and CDR2 ANQGSEA. The CDR3 spans 13 residues. The CDR3 DNA is TGCAGCGTTGATCCAGGGGGCTACTATGGCTACACCTTC. Protein sequence: CSVDPGGYYGYTF.

The rearrangement links TRBV2 to TRBJ2-3; the D call may be TRBD1 or TRBD2 (5 bases each). CDR1 and CDR2 (germline): SNHLY, FYNNEI. V was pared by 3 bases and J by 3 bases, with 13 bases between. The CDR3 runs 15 residues. For the CDR3, the DNA is TGTGCCAGCAGTGAGAGATGGGGGAGTACAGATACGCAGTATTTT. Amino acids: CASSERWGSTDTQYF.

V is TRBV19 and J is TRBJ1-6, with D perhaps matching TRBD1 (5 bases). Germline V gene sequence: CDR1 LNHDA, CDR2 SQIVND (reference sequence). V lost 4 bases to trimming and J lost 7 bases, with 14 bases between them. The CDR3 has 15 residues. CDR3 in DNA: TGTGCCAGTAGTAAGGCCAGGGACCGGAATTCACCCCTCCACTTT. Translation: CASSKARDRNSPLHF.

This chain links TRBV9 with TRBJ2-1, with a tentative D call TRBD1 (5 bases). The V gene's germline CDR1 is SGDLS and CDR2 YYNGEE. The V gene lost 0 bases and the J gene lost 8 bases, with 12 bases spanning the gap. CDR3 size: 14 residues. CDR3 sequence: CASSVVPLGDEQFF. Written as DNA, the CDR3 is TGTGCCAGCAGCGTAGTCCCCTTAGGGGATGAGCAGTTCTTC.

This chain connects TRBV4-2 to TRBJ2-2; D is unresolved. V lost 0 bases, J lost 3 bases, and 8 bases lay in between. This CDR3 region has 15 residues. Per the germline V gene, CDR1 is LGHNA and CDR2 is YNFKEQ. CDR3 coding DNA: TGTGCCAGCAGCCAAGAAGGGCTGGACACCGGGGAGCTGTTTTTT. This translates into CASSQEGLDTGELFF.

This chain joins TRBV30 and TRBJ2-5, with TRBD1 as a possible D gene (6 bases). Germline V gives CDR1 GTSNPN, CDR2 SVGIG (reference sequence). The CDR3 length is 13 residues. V shed 0 bases and J shed 5 bases, with 10 bases lying between them. The CDR3, as DNA: TGTGCCTGGAGTGTAGGGGGTGGGGAGACCCAGTACTTC. Amino acids: CAWSVGGGETQYF.

This chain connects TRBV7-2 to TRBJ1-2; the D is unclear. The V end lost 5 bases, the J end lost 4 bases, and 11 bases lay between the germline ends. The CDR3 totals 13 residues. Germline lookup yields CDR1 SGHTA and CDR2 FQGNSA. The CDR3 region has the DNA TGTGCCAGCAGCCCAGACCCTAGCTATGGCTACACCTTC. Translating it yields CASSPDPSYGYTF. Using reference TRBV7-2 and TRBJ1-2 for the parts outside the CDR3, the full variable domain is GAGVSQSPSNKVTEKGKDVELRCDPISGHTALYWYRQSLGQGLEFLIYFQGNSAPDKSGLPSDRFSAERTGGSVSTLTIQRTQQEDSAVYLCASSPDPSYGYTFGSGTRLTVV.

This sequence joins TRBV10-3 and TRBJ2-2; 9 bases match TRBD1. This CDR3 comprises 16 residues. V trimming: 2 bases; J trimming: 3 bases; junction bases outside the gene matches: 4. CDR1 and CDR2 (germline): ENHRY, SYGVKD. The CDR3 spells CAISEKTGGYTGELFF. CDR3 DNA sequence: TGTGCCATCAGTGAGAAGACAGGGGGATACACCGGGGAGCTGTTTTTT.

V is TRBV6-2 or TRBV6-3 and J is TRBJ2-3; D uncertain. Germline V gene data show CDR1 as MNHEY and CDR2 as SVGEGT. V was clipped by 2 bases and J by 0 bases, with 9 bases between them. The CDR3 has 15 amino acids. The CDR3 bases are TGTGCCAGCAGTTACCCCCTTACCAGCACAGATACGCAGTATTTT. Amino acids: CASSYPLTSTDTQYF.

The chain is built from TRBV7-2 and TRBJ2-5; D may match TRBD1 or TRBD2 (6 bases each). This CDR3 has 13 amino acids. Germline CDR1 SGHTA, CDR2 FQGNSA. The ends were cut back, 7 bases at V and 9 bases at J, with 18 bases in the middle. CDR3 sequence reads: CASTWGEGEAQYF. The DNA of the CDR3 is TGTGCCAGCACGTGGGGAGAGGGGGAGGCCCAGTACTTC.

This chain uses TRBV11-3 with TRBJ2-3; D is possibly TRBD1 (6 bases). CDR1 is SGHNT and CDR2 is YENEEA in the germline V gene. The CDR3 loop spans 16 amino acids. V was cut by 6 bases and J by 2 bases, with 18 bases left in between. Here the CDR3 reads CASSLRGTESTDTQYF. The CDR3 bases are TGTGCCAGCAGTTTAAGGGGGACGGAATCCACAGATACGCAGTATTTT.

This clone has only a few counts. This chain uses TRBV29-1 with TRBJ1-2, with 9 bases identical to TRBD1. The length of the CDR3 is 14 residues. Germline values: CDR1 SQVTM, CDR2 ANQGSEA. The trim removed 5 bases at V and 4 bases at J, leaving 8 bases unmatched. The CDR3 reads CSVTQTTGGYGYTF. CDR3 in DNA: TGCAGCGTTACCCAAACGACAGGGGGCTATGGCTACACCTTC.

This sequence joins TRBV6-5 and TRBJ1-1; 9 nucleotides line up with TRBD1. The CDR3 extends over 14 amino acids. J lost 5 bases, V lost 8 bases, and 9 bases had no gene match. Germline CDR1 reads MNHEY; CDR2 reads SVGAGI. The CDR3 is CASVTGGAQTEAFF. CDR3 in DNA: TGTGCCAGCGTCACAGGGGGCGCCCAAACTGAAGCTTTCTTT.

This clone was seen only a few times. This chain uses TRBV7-9 with TRBJ2-1; 10 nucleotides align to TRBD1. The CDR3 runs to 15 residues. V gave up 6 bases and J gave up 10 bases; unmatched junction bases: 12. Germline V CDR1 and CDR2: SEHNR, FQNEAQ (reference sequence). For the CDR3, the DNA is TGTGCCAGCAGGGCTACCGGGACAGGGGCCGCGGAGCAGTTCTTC. Translated: CASRATGTGAAEQFF. Full variable domain (remainder filled in from reference TRBV7-9 and TRBJ2-1): DTGVSQNPRHKITKRGQNVTFRCDPISEHNRLYWYRQTLGQGPEFLTYFQNEAQLEKSRLLSDRFSAERPKGSFSTLEIQRTEQGDSAMYLCASRATGTGAAEQFFGPGTRLTVL.

The chain has TRBV5-5 and TRBJ1-3; D unclear. The CDR3 spans 17 residues. CDR1 and CDR2 from the germline V gene are SGHKS and YYEKEE (reference sequence). V lost 1 base and J lost 0, with 14 bases in between. CDR3 protein: CASSLRFPPNSGNTIYF. The CDR3 DNA sequence: TGTGCCAGCAGCTTGCGATTCCCCCCCAACTCTGGAAACACCATATATTTT. Variable domain in full (rest from reference TRBV5-5 and TRBJ1-3): DAGVTQSPTHLIKTRGQQVTLRCSPISGHKSVSWYQQVLGQGPQFIFQYYEKEERGRGNFPDRFSARQFPNYSSELNVNALLLGDSALYLCASSLRFPPNSGNTIYFGEGSWLTVV.

As for this clone: The germline gene is not matched at one end of the junction; a read error may be the cause. The V and J genes are TRBV2 and TRBJ2-1; D is perhaps TRBD1 (6 bases). The CDR3 spans 14 residues. The germline V gene has CDR1 SNHLY and CDR2 FYNNEI. The CDR3 region has the DNA TGTGCCAGCAGGGAAGACAGGACCTACAATGAGCAGTTCTTC. This sequence encodes CASREDRTYNEQFF.

The J gene is TRBJ2-4, the V gene TRBV19, with D tentatively TRBD2 (6 bases). The CDR3 length is 17 residues. V lost 10 bases and J 3 bases, leaving 25 bases between the germline ends. Germline loops: CDR1 LNHDA, CDR2 SQIVND (reference sequence). The CDR3 DNA reads as TGTGCCACCAACCCCCGCCCCCTGCCGGGGGACAAAAACATTCAGTACTTC. It encodes CATNPRPLPGDKNIQYF.

Here the CDR3 reads CASSSDVIYEQYF. The CDR3 coding sequence is TGTGCCAGCAGCTCGGACGTAATCTACGAGCAGTACTTC. V and J are TRBV5-4 and TRBJ2-7, with D uncertain. The V gene lost 3 bases and the J gene lost 3 bases, with 10 bases spanning the gap. CDR1 and CDR2 from the germline V gene are SGHNT and YYREEE (reference sequence). The CDR3 spans 13 residues.

The chain combines TRBV15 with TRBJ1-5, with D hard to call. This CDR3 comprises 14 residues. The V and J ends lost 8 bases and 0 bases respectively, with 11 bases between them. Germline CDR1 is LNHNV and CDR2 is YYDKDF (reference sequence). CDR3 region: CATVRGGSNQPQHF. CDR3 DNA: TGTGCCACCGTTCGGGGAGGTAGCAATCAGCCCCAGCATTTT.

The J gene is TRBJ2-4, the V gene TRBV18, with no clear D. V was trimmed by 3 bases and J by 0 bases, leaving 9 bases between them. Germline V CDR1 and CDR2: KGHSH, LQKENI. The CDR3 is made up of 15 amino acids. The CDR3 sequence: CASSPSSLAKNIQYF. The DNA for the CDR3 is TGTGCCAGCTCACCTAGCAGCTTAGCCAAAAACATTCAGTACTTC.

This chain links TRBV29-1 with TRBJ1-1; D perhaps matches TRBD1 (6 bases). The CDR3 runs to 13 residues. Germline-derived CDR1 and CDR2 are SQVTM and ANQGSEA. Trimming left V 7 bases short and J 1 base short, with 13 bases between. DNA of the CDR3: TGCAGCGCAACAGGGTGGAAGAACACTGAAGCTTTCTTT. This encodes CSATGWKNTEAFF. The variable domain in full, completed from reference TRBV29-1 and TRBJ1-1, reads SAVISQKPSRDICQRGTSLTIQCQVDSQVTMMFWYRQQPGQSLTLIATANQGSEATYESGFVIDKFPISRPNLTFSTLTVSNMSPEDSSIYLCSATGWKNTEAFFGQGTRLTVV.